The rows below give T cell receptor beta chains drawn from one sample of a study of long-term antiretroviral therapy in people with HIV. Sequencing was performed with immunoSEQ multiplex PCR; in TCRdb, only in-frame clones are kept and a portion is missing. Found here are 20,000 to 25,000 clones, more than 70% of them singletons; the top ten hold 9.5% to 12%. Sequencing was performed on unsorted PBMCs, taken 2.3 to 2.5 years after starting antiretroviral therapy. The receptors here all came from a man between 35 and 55 years old with HIV. Both conserved end residues are part of each CDR3. The D gene is left open where the match is weak.

>TRBV5-4|-
CASSSEGRSTKTQYF
>TRBV5-1|-
CASRPGNTIYF
>TRBV28|-
CASSLTYEQYF
>TRBV27|TRBD1
CASGDRLGTEAFF
>TRBV9|TRBD2
CASSVAPSAGVTYEQYF
>TRBV18|-
CASSPLDLADTQYF
>TRBV5-1|-
CASSLWTVNEQYF
>TRBV9|-
CASSLTDLNYGYTF
>TRBV5-1|-
CASSFKVMNTEAFF
>TRBV29-1|TRBD1
CSVSGQGDATNEKLFF
>TRBV14|-
CASSQGNSYNSPLHF